The present TCR beta chain was sequenced within a study of T cell responses to AZD1222 COVID-19 vaccine (dated by TCRdb to the early 2020s). Notes on the research overall: Because spike-specific TCR depth and breadth did not differ between the two schedules, AZD1222 recipients who got a second dose at roughly 4 weeks were pooled with those who got a second dose at roughly 12 weeks. A total of about 230 trial participants underwent TCR sequencing, of whom around 200 received two doses of AZD1222 and some 25 received two doses of the MenACWY control vaccine. Trial participants were enrolled by age into 18-55, 56-69 and 70-plus year subgroups, with 148, 28 and 57 TCR-sequenced participants respectively.

The time point label corresponds to: baseline before first vaccination. Samples from vaccinated people were obtained from the UK trials COV001 and COV002, which included a single-blind randomized controlled phase 2/3 trial of AZD1222 (ChAdOx1 nCoV-19) in healthy adults. Trial participant PBMC samples were collected at day 0 and day 28 after the second dose for TCRbeta chain sequencing. The CDR3 regions of human TCRbeta chains were analyzed by immunosequencing. The authors processed their data as follows. Repertoire TCRs were matched against a reference library of SARS-CoV-2-specific TCRs generated with the MIRA antigen-specificity platform. Breadth was defined as the fraction of unique TCRs that were SARS-CoV-2-associated. Depth was defined as the fraction of total T cells that were SARS-CoV-2-associated. Using the MIRA data, every spike-specific TCR was mapped to the spike region that the TCR reacted to and assigned to either a CD4 or a CD8 class. Log10-transformed breadth and depth values were compared by one-way ANOVA with Sidak's multiple comparisons tests. In its TCRdb copy, this immuneACCESS table keeps in-frame sequences only and misses some clones. Where compared with another copy, unresolved V genes explain less than half of these, and the others have no known cause. V and J calls and clone size come straight from that table; D and trimming were deduced from the DNA. The sample table shows about 94,000 clones, and more than 70% are seen once. The top ten hold more than 10% of the sample.

The cysteine opens and the phenylalanine closes a CDR3 of 13 amino acids. Left in the record is the CDR3 DNA by itself, 39 bases read in frame from the first base. The investigation overall reported the following: Nearly half of unique spike-specific TCRs reportedly recognized epitopes outside regions mutated in the B.1.351 and B.1.1.7 variants. The 56-69-year group was small, and its depth increase did not reach significance, likely because of low power. Conclusions about previously exposed vaccinees are limited, since just five to seven AZD1222 recipients were seropositive for SARS-CoV-2 at baseline. Participants were mostly white British and included more females than males, and it was suggested by the authors that clonal diversity may have been underestimated. Because no day 14 peak-response samples were available, repertoires were characterized only after the peak T cell response. Spike-specific TCR breadth and depth rose significantly after two AZD1222 doses compared with day 0 and with MenACWY recipients. The vaccine-associated CD4 TCRs covered the entire spike protein, and the dominant responses fell in regions 160-218 and 743-854.

On this clone: Its antigen remains undetermined. Base qualities are not at hand, and no much larger clone is one base apart.

The V and J segments used are TRBV21-1 and TRBJ1-2; the table assigns TRBD1, which was not confirmed against the DNA. TRBV21-1 is termed a pseudogene. The TCR originated in an adult in good health. The sequencing used peripheral blood, collected on day 0 of AZD1222 vaccination. The nucleotide sequence is given as TGTGCCAGAGACTCGGGACAGCTCTATGGCTACACCTTC. This is translated as CARDSGQLYGYTF.